Listed here are 26 T cell receptor beta chains from one sample, sequenced in a study of a mutant IDH1 vaccine in newly diagnosed glioma. Clones were sequenced by immunoSEQ multiplex PCR, and TCRdb holds only the in-frame ones, with some missing. The sample shows tens of thousands of clones, around 80% of them seen only once. Time point of the sample: week 23, last vaccination. In the vaccine, a single dose held 300 ug of the mutant IDH1 20-mer peptide, along with topical imiquimod. No antigen has been assigned to these receptors. Source: PBMCs, taken from a glioma patient whose treatment included an IDH1 peptide vaccine. These receptor sequences come from a man younger than 40 with glioma.

This clone was seen more than once but under ten times. This sequence joins TRBV2 and TRBJ1-1; D call uncertain. The ends were cut back, 6 bases at V and 1 base at J, with 12 bases in the middle. This CDR3 region has 14 residues. The germline V gene encodes CDR1 SNHLY and CDR2 FYNNEI. CDR3 protein: CASRAPRRNTEAFF. The CDR3 nucleotides read TGTGCCAGCAGGGCCCCCCGTAGGAACACTGAAGCTTTCTTT.

J is TRBJ2-7 and V is TRBV7-4, with D possibly being TRBD1 or TRBD2 (7 bases each). Germline V gene lookup returns CDR1 SGHVT and CDR2 SQSDAQ. The germline V and J ends were trimmed by 0 bases and 2 bases, with 11 bases remaining between them. CDR3 size: 15 residues. DNA for the CDR3: TGTGCCAGCAGCTTAGCGCGGGGGACAGCCTACGAGCAGTACTTC. This sequence encodes CASSLARGTAYEQYF.

The chain employs TRBV7-9 and TRBJ1-3, with a tentative D call TRBD1 (5 bases). The germline V gene has CDR1 SEHNR and CDR2 FQNEAQ (reference sequence). This CDR3 comprises 13 residues. The V and J ends lost 5 bases and 4 bases respectively, with 9 bases between them. CDR3 in DNA: TGTGCCAGCAGCCCACGGGGGGGAAACACCATATATTTT. Its translation is CASSPRGGNTIYF.

The table lists this clone with a few counts. This CDR3 reads CASSRGGTEDTEAFF. Here the CDR3 DNA reads TGCGCCAGCAGTCGGGGGGGGACAGAGGACACTGAAGCTTTCTTT. V gene TRBV4-1 combines with J gene TRBJ1-1; 7 positions agree with TRBD1. V lost 6 bases to trimming and J lost 3 bases; unmatched junction nucleotides: 10. In germline, CDR1 is MGHRA, CDR2 YSYEKL. There are 15 residues in the CDR3.

This chain uses TRBV18 with TRBJ1-5; D gene unclear. Germline CDR1 KGHSH, CDR2 LQKENI. Trimming removed 2 bases from V and 3 bases from J, with 8 bases in between. CDR3 length: 14 residues. The CDR3: CASSPWRDNQPQHF. The DNA of the CDR3 is TGTGCCAGCTCACCATGGCGGGACAATCAGCCCCAGCATTTT.

The genes are TRBV7-9 and TRBJ1-2; 8 positions match TRBD1. This CDR3 has 15 amino acids. J lost 6 bases, V lost 2 bases, and 8 bases had no gene match. Germline lookup yields CDR1 SEHNR and CDR2 FQNEAQ (reference sequence). The CDR3 sequence: CASSLTGGVFDGYTF. CDR3 nucleotides: TGTGCCAGCAGCTTAACAGGGGGGGTATTTGATGGCTACACCTTC.

A single count supports this clone. The chain is built from TRBV19 and TRBJ2-1; 7 nucleotides line up with TRBD1. Germline V gene data show CDR1 as LNHDA and CDR2 as SQIVND (reference sequence). The trim removed 5 bases at V and 9 bases at J, leaving 4 bases unmatched. The CDR3 is made up of 12 amino acids. The CDR3 loop reads CASSGGQIEQFF. CDR3 sequence (DNA): TGTGCCAGTAGTGGGGGACAGATTGAGCAGTTCTTC.

The gene calls are TRBV6-1 and TRBJ2-7; TRBD2 might be the D (6 bases). Trimming pared 5 bases from V and 6 bases from J, leaving 20 bases between. CDR3 length: 15 amino acids. CDR1 and CDR2 from the germline V gene are MNHNS and SASEGT. The CDR3 DNA reads as TGTGCCAGCAGTCCAGACGCGAGGGAGGCAACCGAGCAGTACTTC. It yields the protein CASSPDAREATEQYF.

This rearrangement joins TRBV4-2 to TRBJ2-2; a weak D match, TRBD2 (5 bases). Germline V CDR1 and CDR2: LGHNA, YNFKEQ. CDR3 length equals 16 residues. Trimming left V 4 bases short and J 1 base short, with 13 bases between. The CDR3 bases are TGTGCCAGCAGCCCGTCAGGAGCGGTGAACACCGGGGAGCTGTTTTTT. The encoded protein is CASSPSGAVNTGELFF.

V usage is TRBV14 and J usage is TRBJ1-3; perhaps TRBD1 as D (5 bases). With 3 bases removed from V and 0 bases from J, the gap between germline ends came to 18 bases. CDR1 is SGHDN, CDR2 FVKESK, per germline. The CDR3 sequence is 18 residues long. CDR3 nucleotide sequence: TGTGCCAGCAGCCATCGGTCATTGGGGCCGTCCTCTGGAAACACCATATATTTT. Its protein is CASSHRSLGPSSGNTIYF. Full variable domain (outside the CDR3, taken from reference TRBV14 and TRBJ1-3): EAGVTQFPSHSVIEKGQTVTLRCDPISGHDNLYWYRRVMGKEIKFLLHFVKESKQDESGMPNNRFLAERTGGTYSTLKVQPAELEDSGVYFCASSHRSLGPSSGNTIYFGEGSWLTVV.

This clone was seen more than once but under ten times. The CDR3 is CASSEAGGSYNEQFF. The CDR3 nucleotides are TGCGCCAGCAGTGAGGCGGGAGGGTCCTACAATGAGCAGTTCTTC. The chain has TRBV10-2 and TRBJ2-1; 9 positions agree with TRBD2. CDR1 and CDR2 from the germline V gene are WSHSY and SAAADI. V shed 2 bases, J shed 1 base, and the junction held 0 bases outside the gene matches. The CDR3 length is 15 residues.

The rearrangement joins TRBV10-3 to TRBJ1-5; TRBD1 is a possible D gene (5 bases). Trimming removed 8 bases at V and 0 bases at J, with 11 bases between. Germline CDR1 is ENHRY and CDR2 is SYGVKD. The CDR3 has 14 residues. CDR3 protein: CAIGEGDSNQPQHF. The CDR3 DNA reads as TGTGCCATCGGAGAAGGGGATAGCAATCAGCCCCAGCATTTT.

CDR3 in DNA: TGTGCCACCTTGACCGACTCCTACGAGCAGTACTTC. Its protein product is CATLTDSYEQYF. The chain has TRBV6-1 and TRBJ2-7, with D unresolved. V was cut by 10 bases and J by 0 bases, with 10 bases left in between. Germline V CDR1 and CDR2: MNHNS, SASEGT. This CDR3 spans 12 amino acids.

The gene calls are TRBV11-2 and TRBJ1-5, with D tentatively TRBD1 (5 bases). The CDR3 length is 12 residues. Trimming took off 5 bases at V and 7 bases at J, with 9 bases between the two ends. The germline V gene encodes CDR1 SGHAT and CDR2 FQNNGV. CDR3 nucleotide sequence: TGTGCCAGCAGCGACTACAGGCAGCCCCAGCATTTT. Amino acids: CASSDYRQPQHF.

The chain joins TRBV29-1 to TRBJ2-4; D is possibly TRBD1 (5 bases). Trimming pared 7 bases from V and 1 base from J, leaving 8 bases between. CDR1 SQVTM and CDR2 ANQGSEA come from the germline V gene. This CDR3 region has 12 residues. CDR3 protein: CSAKGAKNIQYF. As DNA, the CDR3 is TGCAGCGCTAAGGGGGCCAAAAACATTCAGTACTTC.

The rearrangement joins TRBV10-3 to TRBJ2-2; TRBD1 matches 8 bases. This CDR3 contains 16 residues. Germline V CDR1 and CDR2: ENHRY, SYGVKD. V shed 1 base, J shed 3 bases, and the junction held 4 bases outside the gene matches. CDR3 coding DNA: TGTGCCATCAGTGAGTTCGGGACAGGAGACACCGGGGAGCTGTTTTTT. It is translated as CAISEFGTGDTGELFF.

This sequence joins TRBV19 and TRBJ2-1, with TRBD2 identical over 9 bases. The CDR3 runs to 16 residues. Germline V gives CDR1 LNHDA, CDR2 SQIVND (reference sequence). V was clipped by 6 bases and J by 5 bases; unmatched bases: 11. CDR3 loop: CASRLTSGPFHNEQFF. CDR3 bases: TGTGCCAGTAGATTGACTAGCGGTCCCTTCCACAATGAGCAGTTCTTC.

In this sample, this clone turned up once. The chain links TRBV5-6 to TRBJ1-2; perhaps TRBD1 as D (5 bases). The V gene lost 1 base and the J gene lost 6 bases, with 7 bases spanning the gap. This CDR3 is built from 12 residues. The germline V gene encodes CDR1 SGHDT and CDR2 YYEEEE. The CDR3 reads CASSLRGNGYTF. DNA for the CDR3: TGTGCCAGCAGCTTGCGGGGGAATGGCTACACCTTC. The full variable domain, in which reference TRBV5-6 and TRBJ1-2 provide the parts outside the CDR3, is DAGVTQSPTHLIKTRGQQVTLRCSPKSGHDTVSWYQQALGQGPQFIFQYYEEEERQRGNFPDRFSGHQFPNYSSELNVNALLLGDSALYLCASSLRGNGYTFGSGTRLTVV.

This clone was detected only once. The chain uses TRBV5-1 and TRBJ2-3, with D unclear. Germline CDR1 reads SGHRS; CDR2 reads YFSETQ. V was pared by 0 bases and J by 4 bases, with 15 bases between. This CDR3 is 16 amino acids long. The CDR3, as DNA: TGCGCCAGCAGCTTGGCGGGCCCCCGTGTCGCAGATACGCAGTATTTT. Amino acids: CASSLAGPRVADTQYF.

The chain recombines TRBV7-8 with TRBJ2-7; possible D gene TRBD1, 7 bases. Germline CDR1 SGHVS, CDR2 FQNEAQ. With 1 base removed from V and 7 bases from J, the gap between germline ends came to 11 bases. CDR3 length equals 13 residues. CDR3: CASSLGQGGEQYF. CDR3 in DNA: TGTGCCAGCAGCTTAGGACAGGGAGGAGAGCAGTACTTC. Full variable domain (missing parts from reference TRBV7-8 and TRBJ2-7): GAGVSQSPRYKVAKRGQDVALRCDPISGHVSLFWYQQALGQGPEFLTYFQNEAQLDKSGLPSDRFFAERPEGSVSTLKIQRTQQEDSAVYLCASSLGQGGEQYFGPGTRLTVT.

This chain uses TRBV27 with TRBJ2-3; 10 nucleotides match TRBD1. V lost 11 bases, J lost 1 base, and 3 bases stayed unmatched. The germline gives CDR1 MNHEY, CDR2 SMNVEV (reference sequence). The CDR3 sequence is 13 residues long. The CDR3 DNA follows: TGTGCCGGACAGGGGGATCGCACAGATACGCAGTATTTT. It encodes CAGQGDRTDTQYF.

The rearrangement joins TRBV12-5 to TRBJ2-5; no definite D call. There are 13 residues in the CDR3. The germline V gene has CDR1 LGHNT and CDR2 FRNRAP. V was cut by 5 bases and J by 4 bases, with 11 bases left in between. For the CDR3, the DNA is TGTGCTAGTGGTGTTCGGCCGCGAGAGACCCAGTACTTC. Amino acid sequence: CASGVRPRETQYF.

Only one count was recorded for this clone. V is TRBV11-3 and J is TRBJ1-1; 8 bases match TRBD1. The CDR3 has 13 amino acids. V was pared by 8 bases and J by 5 bases, with 7 bases of the junction left unmatched. Germline V gene data show CDR1 as SGHNT and CDR2 as YENEEA. Here the CDR3 DNA reads TGTGCCAGCGGTCGGACAGGGAAGACTGAAGCTTTCTTT. It translates to CASGRTGKTEAFF.

This sequence joins TRBV29-1 and TRBJ1-2; D is uncertain. The V and J ends lost 4 bases and 7 bases respectively, with 13 bases between them. In germline, CDR1 is SQVTM, CDR2 ANQGSEA. The CDR3 length is 12 residues. The CDR3 bases are TGCAGCGTTGGTTACGGTTTGGGTGGCTACACCTTC. Its translation is CSVGYGLGGYTF.

The V call is TRBV6-6, the J call TRBJ1-2; TRBD1 aligns across 9 bases. Trimming at V came to 6 bases and at J to 8 bases, leaving 7 bases not matched to a gene. This CDR3 has 13 residues. CDR1 is MNHNY, CDR2 SVGAGI, per germline (reference sequence). CDR3: CASSHGTGSGYTF. The CDR3 nucleotides read TGTGCCAGCAGCCACGGGACAGGGTCGGGCTACACCTTC.

In this sample, this clone turned up once. V and J are TRBV6-5 and TRBJ2-3; D unclear. V was trimmed by 6 bases and J by 5 bases, leaving 6 bases between them. Germline-derived CDR1 and CDR2 are MNHEY and SVGAGI. The CDR3 runs to 11 residues. CDR3 protein: CASRIGDTQYF. In DNA, the CDR3 is TGTGCCAGCAGGATCGGAGATACGCAGTATTTT.